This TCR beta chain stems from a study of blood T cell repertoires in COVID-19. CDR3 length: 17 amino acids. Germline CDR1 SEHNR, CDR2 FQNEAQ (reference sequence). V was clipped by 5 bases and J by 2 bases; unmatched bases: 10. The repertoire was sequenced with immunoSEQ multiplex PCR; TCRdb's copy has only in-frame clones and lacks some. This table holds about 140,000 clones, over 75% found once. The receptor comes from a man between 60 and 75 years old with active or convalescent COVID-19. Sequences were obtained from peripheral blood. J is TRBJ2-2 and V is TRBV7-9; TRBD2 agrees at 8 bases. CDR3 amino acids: CASSPLPGLGNTGELFF. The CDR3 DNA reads TGTGCCAGCAGCCCCTTACCGGGACTAGGTAACACCGGGGAGCTGTTTTTT.